Each of the 32 T cell receptor beta chains below was sequenced from the same sample in a study of T cell changes during pregnancy in multiple sclerosis. Clones were sequenced by immunoSEQ multiplex PCR, and TCRdb holds only the in-frame ones, with some missing. The sample lists about 31,000 clones, approximately 94% occurring once. This specimen consisted of CD4+ T cells from peripheral blood mononuclear cells, obtained in the second trimester of pregnancy. Receptor source: a female donor with multiple sclerosis, enrolled in a pregnancy study.

The V and J genes are TRBV27 and TRBJ1-5; 9 bases agree with TRBD1. Trimming cost V 10 bases and J 0 bases; bases outside gene matches: 19. Germline V gives CDR1 MNHEY, CDR2 SMNVEV (reference sequence). This CDR3 has 19 amino acids. CDR3 sequence: CATGRVQGASAYSNQPQHF. CDR3 nucleotide sequence: TGTGCCACAGGAAGGGTACAGGGGGCGTCTGCCTATAGCAATCAGCCCCAGCATTTT.

The chain joins TRBV5-1 to TRBJ1-4; D uncertain. The CDR3 spans 16 residues. From germline, CDR1 is SGHRS and CDR2 YFSETQ. The germline V and J ends were trimmed by 4 bases and 0 bases, with 13 bases remaining between them. The CDR3 DNA reads TGCGCCAGCAGCCTCGACACGGTTGCAACTAATGAAAAACTGTTTTTT. Its translation is CASSLDTVATNEKLFF.

In this sample, this clone turned up once. The chain has TRBV15 and TRBJ2-1; TRBD2 is a possible D gene (5 bases). V was cut by 0 bases and J by 0 bases, with 12 bases left in between. Germline V gene sequence: CDR1 LNHNV, CDR2 YYDKDF (reference sequence). The CDR3 is made up of 17 amino acids. The CDR3 DNA sequence: TGTGCCACCAGCAGAGAACGGGGAGTGACCTCCTACAATGAGCAGTTCTTC. This translates into CATSRERGVTSYNEQFF.

V is TRBV28 and J is TRBJ1-2; a possible D gene is TRBD1 (5 bases). Germline values: CDR1 MDHEN, CDR2 SYDVKM. The CDR3 has 15 residues. The ends were cut back, 4 bases at V and 5 bases at J, with 17 bases in the middle. CDR3 in DNA: TGTGCCAGCAGTTCTCTTAGGCAGGAGGGGTATGGCTACACCTTC. As protein: CASSSLRQEGYGYTF.

V and J are TRBV2 and TRBJ2-1, with TRBD2 matching 13 bases. This CDR3 has 16 residues. The trim removed 7 bases at V and 0 bases at J, leaving 3 bases unmatched. Germline values: CDR1 SNHLY, CDR2 FYNNEI. The CDR3 DNA follows: TGTGCCAGCATGAGGACTAGCGGGAGCTCCTACAATGAGCAGTTCTTC. Its translation is CASMRTSGSSYNEQFF.

The chain is built from TRBV5-1 and TRBJ1-1; TRBD1 agrees at 8 bases. Unmatched junction bases numbered 0, after V lost 1 base and J lost 4 bases. Per the germline V gene, CDR1 is SGHRS and CDR2 is YFSETQ. The CDR3 is made up of 13 amino acids. CDR3 residues: CASSLTGGTEAFF. The CDR3 region has the DNA TGCGCCAGCAGCTTGACAGGGGGCACTGAAGCTTTCTTT.

J is TRBJ1-2 and V is TRBV30; D gene uncertain. Germline assignment: CDR1 GTSNPN and CDR2 SVGIG (reference sequence). The CDR3 spans 13 residues. With 3 bases removed from V and 3 bases from J, the gap between germline ends came to 11 bases. This CDR3 reads CAWRSLRDYGYTF. DNA for the CDR3: TGTGCCTGGAGGAGTTTGCGGGACTATGGCTACACCTTC.

The J gene is TRBJ2-3, the V gene TRBV19; maybe TRBD2 (5 bases). The CDR3 is made up of 15 amino acids. Germline CDR1 LNHDA, CDR2 SQIVND (reference sequence). V was trimmed by 5 bases and J by 3 bases, leaving 15 bases between them. The CDR3 region is CASSFEGRRTDTQYF. CDR3 nucleotide sequence: TGTGCCAGTAGTTTCGAGGGCCGCCGAACAGATACGCAGTATTTT.

This chain links TRBV18 with TRBJ1-4; 7 bases fit TRBD1. There are 15 residues in the CDR3. Looked up from germline, CDR1 is KGHSH and CDR2 is LQKENI. V shed 4 bases, J shed 0 bases, and the junction held 2 bases outside the gene matches. The CDR3 coding sequence is TGTGCCAGCTCACTCACAGGGGCAACTAATGAAAAACTGTTTTTT. It codes for CASSLTGATNEKLFF.

This rearrangement joins TRBV7-6 to TRBJ1-4; D ambiguous. CDR1 is SGHVS, CDR2 FNYEAQ, per germline. Trimming stripped 5 bases from V and 1 base from J, with 14 bases between. The CDR3 has 16 residues. The CDR3 bases are TGTGCCAGCAGCCGCTGGGCCGCTGAAACTAATGAAAAACTGTTTTTT. It specifies CASSRWAAETNEKLFF.

The chain uses TRBV28 and TRBJ2-7; 7 bases agree with TRBD1. The CDR3 is 16 amino acids. CDR1 MDHEN and CDR2 SYDVKM come from the germline V gene. V shed 7 bases and J 2 bases; nucleotides not matched to a gene: 14. CDR3 protein: CASTPGGQVSPYEQYF. CDR3 nucleotide sequence: TGTGCCAGCACCCCCGGCGGACAGGTCTCCCCCTACGAGCAGTACTTC.

J is TRBJ2-5 and V is TRBV29-1; 11 nucleotides line up with TRBD2. J gave up 2 bases and V 2 bases, and 4 bases lay outside the gene matches. The germline V gene has CDR1 SQVTM and CDR2 ANQGSEA. The length of the CDR3 is 15 residues. CDR3 amino acids: CSVERTSGLQETQYF. In DNA, the CDR3 is TGCAGCGTTGAACGGACTAGCGGGTTACAAGAGACCCAGTACTTC.

The chain uses TRBV11-2 and TRBJ2-1; D might be TRBD1 (6 bases). The CDR3 extends over 15 amino acids. V was cut by 5 bases and J by 6 bases, with 17 bases left in between. Germline V gene sequence: CDR1 SGHAT, CDR2 FQNNGV. In nucleotides, the CDR3 is TGTGCCAGCAGCCCCGGGACATCCAATTCCAATGAGCAGTTCTTC. Encoded protein: CASSPGTSNSNEQFF.

This clone was counted a few times. The gene calls are TRBV6-1 and TRBJ1-3; tentative D call: TRBD1 (6 bases). This CDR3 contains 16 residues. Deletions cut 2 bases from V and 0 bases from J, with 11 bases between. Germline V CDR1 and CDR2: MNHNS, SASEGT. The CDR3 reads CASSETTGTSGNTIYF. The CDR3 nucleotides read TGTGCCAGCAGTGAAACTACAGGGACCTCTGGAAACACCATATATTTT.

The V and J genes are TRBV6-5 and TRBJ1-2; D not resolved. V was clipped by 0 bases and J by 8 bases, with 13 bases between them. The V gene's germline CDR1 is MNHEY and CDR2 SVGAGI. The CDR3 is 14 residues long. The CDR3 DNA reads as TGTGCCAGCAGTTACTCGAACGGGGAGGGCGGCTACACCTTC. This encodes CASSYSNGEGGYTF.

The genes are TRBV10-2 and TRBJ2-1, with TRBD2 matching over 9 bases. The CDR3 loop spans 15 amino acids. Germline V gene data show CDR1 as WSHSY and CDR2 as SAAADI. J gave up 2 bases and V 6 bases, and 5 bases lay outside the gene matches. The CDR3 here is CASRGLALTYNEQFF. The CDR3 DNA follows: TGCGCCAGCAGGGGACTAGCACTTACCTACAATGAGCAGTTCTTC.

The rearrangement uses TRBV12-5 and TRBJ1-1, with D perhaps TRBD1 (5 bases). The CDR3 spans 13 residues. Germline-derived CDR1 and CDR2 are LGHNT and FRNRAP. V lost 8 bases and J lost 1, with 11 bases in between. CDR3: CASSPGGNTEAFF. In DNA, the CDR3 is TGTGCTAGTAGTCCCGGGGGGAACACTGAAGCTTTCTTT.

V is TRBV6-4 and J is TRBJ1-1, with a tentative D call TRBD1 (5 bases). Germline assignment: CDR1 MRHNA and CDR2 SNTAGT. The CDR3 runs 15 residues. V lost 6 bases and J lost 0, with 14 bases in between. The CDR3 region is CASRQDGVMNTEAFF. The CDR3 nucleotides are TGTGCCAGCAGACAGGACGGTGTTATGAACACTGAAGCTTTCTTT.

The chain employs TRBV2 and TRBJ2-7; TRBD2 aligns across 8 bases. The CDR3 extends over 16 amino acids. V was clipped by 5 bases and J by 4 bases; unmatched bases: 13. In germline, CDR1 is SNHLY, CDR2 FYNNEI. The chain's CDR3 is CASSREGPLPRYEQYF. The CDR3 nucleotides are TGTGCCAGCAGTCGGGAGGGTCCCCTTCCTCGTTACGAGCAGTACTTC.

The rearrangement links TRBV4-1 to TRBJ1-1; D unresolved. The V end was cut by 0 bases, the J end by 0 bases, with 8 bases between. There are 15 residues in the CDR3. Per germline, CDR1 MGHRA and CDR2 YSYEKL. Here the CDR3 DNA reads TGCGCCAGCAGCCAAGATCCCGGGATGAACACTGAAGCTTTCTTT. Its protein is CASSQDPGMNTEAFF.

This clone was counted only a few times. The chain has TRBV29-1 and TRBJ1-1; D remains ambiguous. Germline V CDR1 and CDR2: SQVTM, ANQGSEA. The CDR3 runs to 10 residues. The V gene lost 4 bases and the J gene lost 2 bases, with 2 bases spanning the gap. The CDR3 DNA reads as TGCAGCGTTGCAAACACTGAAGCTTTCTTT. It translates to CSVANTEAFF. Full variable domain (missing parts from reference TRBV29-1 and TRBJ1-1): SAVISQKPSRDICQRGTSLTIQCQVDSQVTMMFWYRQQPGQSLTLIATANQGSEATYESGFVIDKFPISRPNLTFSTLTVSNMSPEDSSIYLCSVANTEAFFGQGTRLTVV.

The genes are TRBV28 and TRBJ1-2; D not certain. The germline V gene has CDR1 MDHEN and CDR2 SYDVKM. Trimming left V 6 bases short and J 10 bases short, with 9 bases between. The CDR3 contains 10 residues. Written as DNA, the CDR3 is TGTGCCAGCAGGAAGAGCATCTACACCTTC. Amino acid sequence: CASRKSIYTF.

The chain carries TRBV7-2 and TRBJ2-7; TRBD2 matches 13 bases. The CDR3 is 15 residues long. Germline CDR1 is SGHTA and CDR2 is FQGNSA. V lost 5 bases, J lost 2 bases, and 3 bases stayed unmatched. CDR3 sequence reads: CASSTGLAGTYEQYF. DNA for the CDR3: TGTGCCAGCAGCACGGGACTAGCGGGAACCTACGAGCAGTACTTC.

The chain has TRBV10-3 and TRBJ2-7; no definite D call. Germline lookup yields CDR1 ENHRY and CDR2 SYGVKD. The CDR3 runs 12 residues. Trimming shortened V by 0 bases and J by 3 bases, and 3 bases separated the two germline ends. The DNA for the CDR3 is TGTGCCATCAGTGAGTCGAGCTACGAGCAGTACTTC. Protein product: CAISESSYEQYF.

This chain joins TRBV5-1 and TRBJ2-1; D is uncertain. Per the germline V gene, CDR1 is SGHRS and CDR2 is YFSETQ. V was shortened by 0 bases and J by 6 bases, with 4 bases between the two germline ends. This CDR3 has 12 residues. The CDR3 DNA reads TGCGCCAGCAGCTTGGAGCGCAATGAGCAGTTCTTC. It yields the protein CASSLERNEQFF.

The J gene is TRBJ2-1, the V gene TRBV27, with D possibly being TRBD1 (5 bases). Germline V gene lookup returns CDR1 MNHEY and CDR2 SMNVEV (reference sequence). The length of the CDR3 is 13 residues. Trimming took off 6 bases at V and 5 bases at J, with 11 bases between the two ends. CDR3 sequence (DNA): TGTGCCAGCAGGTCCGTGGGGCACAATGAGCAGTTCTTC. Translated, it gives CASRSVGHNEQFF.

CDR3 DNA sequence: TGTGCCAGCAGCTCCCTGGCCGTTAAGCGGGAGAATGACGAGCAGTACTTC. Amino acid sequence: CASSSLAVKRENDEQYF. This chain links TRBV13 with TRBJ2-7; 8 bases are a match to TRBD2. The CDR3 consists of 17 residues. Germline V lookup: CDR1 PRHDT, CDR2 FYEKMQ (reference sequence). Losses at the gene ends were 4 bases for V and 5 bases for J; bases not matched to a gene: 16. The full variable domain, completed using reference TRBV13 and TRBJ2-7, is AAGVIQSPRHLIKEKRETATLKCYPIPRHDTVYWYQQGPGQDPQFLISFYEKMQSDKGSIPDRFSAQQFSDYHSELNMSSLELGDSALYFCASSSLAVKRENDEQYFGPGTRLTVT.

This clone was detected once. V gene TRBV9 combines with J gene TRBJ2-1; TRBD2 agrees at 13 bases. The CDR3 totals 16 residues. CDR1 is SGDLS and CDR2 is YYNGEE in the germline V gene. Trimming took 5 bases from V and 2 from J; bases not matched to a gene: 4. The CDR3 loop reads CASSVGLAGTYNEQFF. The CDR3 DNA reads TGTGCCAGCAGTGTGGGACTAGCGGGAACCTACAATGAGCAGTTCTTC.

The chain carries TRBV5-4 and TRBJ2-5, with 10 bases matching TRBD1. V was pared by 5 bases and J by 5 bases, with 9 bases of the junction left unmatched. Germline V lookup: CDR1 SGHNT, CDR2 YYREEE (reference sequence). The CDR3 has 15 amino acids. The CDR3 bases are TGTGCCAGCAGAGGGGTGACAGGGGGCTTTGAGACCCAGTACTTC. As protein: CASRGVTGGFETQYF.

The chain couples TRBV4-2 to TRBJ2-7, with D tentatively TRBD2 (5 bases). The ends were cut back, 4 bases at V and 1 base at J, with 14 bases in the middle. Germline values: CDR1 LGHNA, CDR2 YNFKEQ. This CDR3 region has 15 residues. This chain's CDR3 is CASSRSVRGSYEQYF. The DNA of the CDR3 is TGTGCCAGCAGCCGTTCTGTACGGGGTTCCTACGAGCAGTACTTC.

This rearrangement joins TRBV28 to TRBJ1-1; tentative D call: TRBD1 (5 bases). The germline CDR1 and CDR2 sequences are MDHEN and SYDVKM. Trimming took off 8 bases at V and 5 bases at J, with 18 bases between the two ends. The CDR3 loop spans 14 amino acids. CDR3 DNA: TGTGCCAGCTCGAACGGGGGTACGAGGACTGAAGCTTTCTTT. Translating it yields CASSNGGTRTEAFF.

This clone appeared once. This chain joins TRBV29-1 and TRBJ2-1, with 13 nucleotides matching TRBD2. CDR3 length: 14 residues. Trimming at V came to 7 bases and at J to 7 bases, leaving 7 bases not matched to a gene. Germline V CDR1 and CDR2: SQVTM, ANQGSEA. CDR3 sequence reads: CSASRLAGGNEQFF. The CDR3 DNA sequence: TGCAGCGCTTCTCGACTAGCGGGAGGAAATGAGCAGTTCTTC.